One and the same sample provided the 6 T cell receptor beta chains below, sequenced in a study of blood T cells in healthy people across ages. Alongside a J-beta primer mix, a sample-barcoded 5' primer served in a second PCR lasting about 7 to 12 cycles. TCRdb reanalysed the 5' RACE reads using MiXCR and keeps one entry per CDR3 protein. The sample has approximately 800,000 distinct CDR3 sequences; about 62% are singletons. Input material: blood. These TCRs come from a man aged 25 to 40 in good health.

This clonotype was counted only a few times. The rearrangement joins TRBV7-9 to TRBJ1-4, with D perhaps TRBD1 (6 bases). Germline CDR1 is SEHNR and CDR2 is FQNEAQ (reference sequence). Trimming shortened V by 8 bases and J by 16 bases, and 26 bases separated the two germline ends. The CDR3 runs to 14 residues. Here the CDR3 reads CASAGAGSNENKFF. The CDR3 DNA reads as TGTGCCAGCGCGGGGGCAGGGAGTAATGAAAATAAGTTTTTT.

The chain is built from TRBV28 and TRBJ1-2; TRBD1 might be the D (5 bases). The V and J ends lost 1 base and 1 base respectively, with 13 bases between them. This CDR3 comprises 16 residues. Germline V gene lookup returns CDR1 MDHEN and CDR2 SYDVKM. The CDR3 coding sequence is TGTGCCAGCAGTTTATACCCCGGGACGTATAACTATGGCTACACCTTC. Translated: CASSLYPGTYNYGYTF.

This clonotype occurred a few times. This chain joins TRBV12-3 or TRBV12-4 and TRBJ2-5; D uncertain. V gave up 7 bases and J gave up 0 bases, with 6 bases separating them. This CDR3 spans 12 amino acids. CDR3 residues: CASTTYQETQYF. In DNA, the CDR3 is TGTGCCAGCACAACGTACCAAGAGACCCAGTACTTC.

Worth noting for this clonotype: Since a much larger clone is just one base distant, this may be a read error. This rearrangement joins TRBV4-1 to TRBJ2-7; TRBD2 agrees at 11 bases. Per germline, CDR1 MGHRA and CDR2 YSYEKL. The CDR3 is 15 residues long. The DNA of the CDR3 is TGCGCCAACAGCCAAGATCCGGGGACTAGCGGCGAGCAGTACTTC. Translation: CANSQDPGTSGEQYF.

CDR3 region: CASSTYRLAGEVDTQYF. The CDR3 DNA is TGTGCCAGCAGCACCTACAGACTAGCGGGGGAAGTAGATACGCAGTATTTT. The rearrangement links TRBV7-2 to TRBJ2-3; 12 bases line up with TRBD2. The CDR3 is made up of 17 amino acids. Germline CDR1 SGHTA, CDR2 FQGNSA. After removal of 5 bases from V and 5 bases from J, the junction contained 11 bases not matched to a gene.

This clonotype was detected once. The CDR3 loop is CASSPTGTYTEAFF. CDR3 nucleotide sequence: TGTGCCAGCAGCCCGACAGGGACCTACACTGAAGCTTTCTTT. The rearrangement links TRBV27 to TRBJ1-1; 7 bases are shared with TRBD1. CDR1 is MNHEY, CDR2 SMNVEV, per germline (reference sequence). J lost 3 bases, V lost 6 bases, and 7 bases had no gene match. The CDR3 covers 14 residues.